This T cell receptor (beta chain) derives from a study of Tregs in tolerant kidney transplant recipients. Study-wide background: Mixed chimerism was transient after nonmyeloablative marrow transplants from related graft donors. General study points: No direct test of biological reproducibility was done here. In tolerant patients, donor-specific Tregs outgrew total Tregs, suggesting antigen-driven expansion.

Clones were sequenced by immunoSEQ multiplex PCR, and TCRdb holds only the in-frame ones, with some missing. The sample carries some 70,000 clones, 70% to 90% recorded once. Unstimulated regulatory T cells (CD4+CD25+CD127-), CD4+CD25- non-regulatory cells, CD4 and CD8 cells were FACS-sorted from thawed PBMCs. Remarks on this clone: What it binds is unknown.

CDR3 size: 14 residues. J lost 5 bases, V lost 3 bases, and 7 bases had no gene match. Looked up from germline, CDR1 is SEHNR and CDR2 is FQNEAQ (reference sequence). The starting material was CD4+ T cells from blood, obtained before the transplant. This clonotype was sampled from a human donor who received a combined kidney and bone marrow transplant. The chain recombines TRBV7-9 with TRBJ2-7; 7 nucleotides line up with TRBD2. CDR3 sequence (DNA): TGTGCCAGCAGCTTTACTAGCGCGAGGAACGAGCAGTACTTC. Encoded protein: CASSFTSARNEQYF.